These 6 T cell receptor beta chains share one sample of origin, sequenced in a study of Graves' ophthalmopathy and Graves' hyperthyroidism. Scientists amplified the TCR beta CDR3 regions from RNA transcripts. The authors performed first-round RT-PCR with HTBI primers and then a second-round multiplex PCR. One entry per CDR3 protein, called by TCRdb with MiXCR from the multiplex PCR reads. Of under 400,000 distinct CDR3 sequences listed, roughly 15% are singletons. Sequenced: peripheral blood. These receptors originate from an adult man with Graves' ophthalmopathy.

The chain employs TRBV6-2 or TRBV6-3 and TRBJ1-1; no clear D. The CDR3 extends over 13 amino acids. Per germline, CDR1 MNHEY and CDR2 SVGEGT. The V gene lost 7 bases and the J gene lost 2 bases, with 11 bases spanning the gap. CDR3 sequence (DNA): TGTGCCAGCACCCAGAAAATAAACACTGAAGCTTTCTTT. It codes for CASTQKINTEAFF.

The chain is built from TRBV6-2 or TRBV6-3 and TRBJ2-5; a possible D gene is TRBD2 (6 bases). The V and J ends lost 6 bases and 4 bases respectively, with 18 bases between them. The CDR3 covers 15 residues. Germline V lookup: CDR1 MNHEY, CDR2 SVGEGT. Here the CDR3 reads CASRNPGRGTETQYF. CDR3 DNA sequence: TGTGCCAGCAGAAATCCGGGACGGGGGACAGAGACCCAGTACTTC.

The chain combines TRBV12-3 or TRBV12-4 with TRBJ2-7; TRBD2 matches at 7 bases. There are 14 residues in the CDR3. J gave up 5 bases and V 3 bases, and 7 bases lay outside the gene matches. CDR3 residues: CASSFSAGDNEQYF. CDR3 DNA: TGTGCCAGCAGTTTTAGTGCGGGAGACAACGAGCAGTACTTC.

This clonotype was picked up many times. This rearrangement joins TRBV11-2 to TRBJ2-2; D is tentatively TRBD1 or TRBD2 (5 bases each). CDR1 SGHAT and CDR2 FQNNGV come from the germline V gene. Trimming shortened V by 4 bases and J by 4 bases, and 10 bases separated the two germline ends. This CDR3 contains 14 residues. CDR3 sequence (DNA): TGTGCCAGCAGCTCGGGACCGCGCACCGGGGAGCTGTTTTTT. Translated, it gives CASSSGPRTGELFF.

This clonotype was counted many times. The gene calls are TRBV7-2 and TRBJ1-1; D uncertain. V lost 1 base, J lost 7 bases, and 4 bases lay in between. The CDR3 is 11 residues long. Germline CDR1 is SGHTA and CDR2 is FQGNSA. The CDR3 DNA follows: TGTGCCAGCAGCTTAGATTATGAAGCTTTCTTT. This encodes CASSLDYEAFF.

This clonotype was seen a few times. CDR3 coding DNA: TGTGCCAGCAAAGGGCGGGAGATTTCCGGGGAGCTGTTTTTT. Encoded protein: CASKGREISGELFF. The rearrangement uses TRBV6-1 and TRBJ2-2; 7 bases match TRBD2. V gave up 7 bases and J gave up 6 bases; unmatched junction bases: 8. CDR1 is MNHNS, CDR2 SASEGT, per germline. This CDR3 spans 14 amino acids.